The rows below give T cell receptor beta chains drawn from one sample of a study of cytomegalovirus exposure and HLA in healthy donors. The table came from immunoSEQ multiplex PCR; TCRdb's copy has only in-frame clones and leaves some out. Of 130,000 or so clones listed, more than 65% are singletons. Sequencing input: PBMCs. The receptors come from a male donor in good health and CMV-seropositive. CDR3s leave out the opening cysteine and the closing phenylalanine or tryptophan. Each record gives: J gene, V gene, CDR3 protein.

TRBJ2-1,TRBV6-1,ASSEHGQYNEQF
TRBJ1-1,TRBV2,ASSAPRQGGTEAF
TRBJ2-5,TRBV5-8,AAASGSFHSSETQY
TRBJ1-6,TRBV19,ASSIMTGGRSPLH
TRBJ2-7,TRBV6-6,ASSRGQGLNEQY
TRBJ2-7,TRBV5-1,ASSAGLAPYEQY
TRBJ1-1,TRBV4-2,ASSQEGAWLTEAF
TRBJ1-5,TRBV19,ASSRSTGYQPQH
TRBJ2-2,TRBV19,ASSMSGELF
TRBJ2-7,TRBV14,ASSQDLCGPSRTKY
TRBJ2-5,TRBV5-1,ASSSGRGFQETQY
TRBJ2-7,TRBV19,ASSIKASGVLEQY
TRBJ1-1,TRBV6-6,ASSLQVPNTEAF
TRBJ1-2,TRBV7-9,SSSLEQGGYT
TRBJ2-3,TRBV27,ASSFGRGTADTQY
TRBJ2-3,TRBV7-3,ASSLSTADTQY
TRBJ2-7,TRBV14,ASSQDRGPYEQY
TRBJ2-3,TRBV5-1,ASSPGPTEPTDTQY
TRBJ2-1,TRBV30,AWGLWTGRRTYNEQF
TRBJ2-3,TRBV18,ASSPQVTDTQY
TRBJ2-1,TRBV9,ASSLRDRYNEQF
.,TRBV28,ASSSKPSGQASYEQY
TRBJ2-4,TRBV27,ASSFDGKLAKNSQY
TRBJ2-5,TRBV7-9,SSSPWTGGVSETQY
TRBJ2-2,TRBV6-5,ASSYTLNTGELF
TRBJ2-3,TRBV19,ASSISGPPVVTDTQY
TRBJ2-5,TRBV7-2,ASSFRSGLAETQY
TRBJ1-2,TRBV15,ATSREGGAYGYT
TRBJ1-1,TRBV5-5,ASSLAGETEAF
TRBJ1-1,TRBV4-2,ASSQVRGDTEAF
TRBJ2-5,TRBV7-6,ASSTGTPYTTQY
TRBJ1-1,TRBV7-9,SSSSDREAF
TRBJ2-7,TRBV7-9,SSSLWSSYEQY
.,TRBV9,ASSVGSSYEQY
TRBJ2-6,TRBV27,ASSSTGGPSGANVLT
TRBJ2-1,TRBV10-3,AIRPRVGGDEQF
TRBJ1-1,TRBV10-3,AISGLETGIAGKAF
TRBJ1-2,TRBV5-4,ASSLHGANYGYT
TRBJ2-7,TRBV5-1,ASSATGGSYEQY
TRBJ1-2,TRBV11-2,ASSSLNRDRGGGYT
TRBJ1-2,TRBV7-2,ASSRPQGAVTNYGYT
TRBJ2-6,TRBV7-9,SSSLSTSFGSGANVLT
TRBJ2-7,TRBV7-9,SSSLTPGQRNFSYEQY
TRBJ1-1,TRBV5-4,ASSLGGQGRRAF
TRBJ2-7,TRBV5-8,ASSLGPSGSYEQY
TRBJ1-5,TRBV19,ASTMVGGQGASNQPQH
TRBJ2-3,TRBV5-1,ASSLSRATDTQY
TRBJ2-7,TRBV4-1,ASSPRGNEQY
TRBJ2-5,TRBV2,ASSEARTPVETQY
TRBJ2-5,TRBV7-2,ASSLDLATWGTQY
TRBJ2-7,TRBV14,ASSLPGRGYEQY
TRBJ2-7,TRBV11-1,ASSPRTFSYEQY
TRBJ2-1,TRBV11-2,ASSSGLVEQF
TRBJ2-7,TRBV7-9,ASSARDRWYEQY
TRBJ2-2,TRBV5-1,ASSRGQGDTGELF
TRBJ2-5,TRBV7-6,ASRPTSGGIGQETQY
TRBJ2-5,TRBV25-1,ASSESKQTQY